This TCR beta chain stems from a study of blood T cell repertoires in COVID-19 (dated by TCRdb to 2020 to 2021). Some background on the complete study: Samples covering the acute and convalescent phases of COVID-19 were provided by collaborators in the United States, Italy and Spain. Where available, HLA class I and class II types were taken from metadata supplied by the sample provider and were not determined by assay-based typing. The prospective study material was composed of cDNA or gDNA derived from T cells, B-cell-depleted T cells, or PBMCs. The samples were drawn from two sources: the first 160 participants of the ongoing ImmuneRACE study, and some 1,300 subjects contributed by 6 global collaborators. The repertoires were released in a freely available public database meant as a resource for research on the immune response to SARS-CoV-2. Subjects who had been exposed to COVID-19, were actively infected with it, or had recovered from it provided the deeply sampled blood TCRbeta repertoires that made up the dataset. The sample metadata nearly always contained a de-identified subject ID, COVID-19 status, age in years and sex. General conclusions and limits of the study: Clinical and demographic metadata were provided uncurated, with the amount varying by source and participant.

Comment on this clone: Its antigen specificity is not known. Nothing much larger sits one base from this clone, and base qualities are not available.

TCRbeta CDR3 regions were amplified from genomic DNA by means of the immunoSEQ Assay, a bias-controlled multiplex PCR. The authors' analysis ran thus. Within the assay, amplification of reference gene primers was used to estimate how many nucleated cells each sample contained. Sequence reads were collapsed and filtered to measure the absolute abundance of every unique TCRbeta CDR3 rearrangement. For each sample, productive Simpson clonality was calculated by taking the square root of Simpson's diversity index across productive rearrangements. TCRdb carries this immuneACCESS record with in-frame sequences only. Its versions omit some clonotypes, under half of them owing to an unresolved V gene in the studies checked, with the rest unexplained. That table is the source of V, J and clone size, and D and trimming were worked out from the DNA. Present in this sample are 200,000 or so clones, about nine tenths of which were seen just once. The ten largest account for less than 4.5% of the sample.

In the prospective study, participants were 18 to 89 years old, resided in approximately 22 geographic areas of the United States, and were enrolled through a virtual design. Cohort assignment in the prospective study relied on participant-reported clinical history from a screening survey and a study questionnaire. Mobile phlebotomists in the prospective study collected whole blood, serum and a nasopharyngeal or oropharyngeal swab from every participant. Additional blood draws and questionnaires over an approximately 2-month period could optionally be provided by prospective study participants. Prospective study blood samples were shipped either frozen or at room temperature before DNA extraction. The TCR sequence derives from a woman aged 35 to 49 with acute COVID-19. Source material: PBMCs or T cells enriched from blood (not recorded which).

The DNA sequence is TGCGCCAGCAGCTCAGGGGGCGATTCCTATGGCTACACCTTC. Translation gives CASSSGGDSYGYTF. Recombination linked TRBV5-1 to TRBJ1-2, with 8 junctional bases fitting TRBD1. V ends up 3 bases short and J 4 bases short, with an unmatched junction base count of 5. Including the terminal cysteine and phenylalanine, the CDR3 comprises 14 residues. The entry retains the CDR3 DNA only, 42 bases that are in frame from base 1. CDR1 and CDR2, looked up from the germline V gene, are SGHRS and YFSETQ.